This T cell receptor beta chain emerged from a study of cytomegalovirus exposure and HLA in healthy donors. As regards this clone: Its antigen is not identified.

Trimming shortened V by 7 bases and J by 1 base, and 8 bases separated the two germline ends. Germline V gene lookup returns CDR1 SNHLY and CDR2 FYNNEI. There are 13 residues in the CDR3. The PCR had 60 Vbeta and 13 Jbeta primers. Here immunoSEQ multiplex PCR was the method, and the copy in TCRdb shows in-frame clones only, minus some. This table holds roughly 150,000 clones, roughly 75% found once. Study-level results: The majority of TCR sequences were rare, yet some public TCRs appeared in many donors. Accurate prediction of most subjects' HLA-A and HLA-B alleles from TCR beta sequences was reported. Researchers catalogued about 150 TCR beta chains as cytomegalovirus-associated. Productive rates of about 90% or about 30% were seen for most TCR beta V segments in an earlier analysis.

The sequencing sample was made of PBMCs. The gene calls are TRBV2 and TRBJ1-3, with D possibly being TRBD1 (5 bases). This clonotype was obtained from a female donor in good health and CMV-seronegative. The chain's CDR3 is CASISGSGNTIYF. The CDR3 DNA reads TGTGCCAGCATCTCAGGGTCTGGAAACACCATATATTTT.